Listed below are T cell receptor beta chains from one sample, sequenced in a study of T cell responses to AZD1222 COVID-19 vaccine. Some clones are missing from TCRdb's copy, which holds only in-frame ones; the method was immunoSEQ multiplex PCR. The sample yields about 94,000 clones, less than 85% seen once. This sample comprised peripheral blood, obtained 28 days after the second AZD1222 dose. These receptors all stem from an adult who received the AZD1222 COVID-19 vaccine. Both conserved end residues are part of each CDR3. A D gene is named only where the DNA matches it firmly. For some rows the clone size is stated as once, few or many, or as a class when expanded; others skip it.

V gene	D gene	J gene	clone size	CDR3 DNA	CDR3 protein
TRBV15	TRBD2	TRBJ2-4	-	TGTGCCACCAGCAGAGTCGGACGGGAGGACATTCAGTACTTC	CATSRVGREDIQYF
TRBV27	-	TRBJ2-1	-	TGTGCCAGCAGTTCCACTCTGGGAGCGAATGAGCAGTTCTTC	CASSSTLGANEQFF
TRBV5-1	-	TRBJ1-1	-	TGCGCCAGCAGCTTGGCCTGGGCGGGGAAATCAGGCACTGAAGCTTTCTTT	CASSLAWAGKSGTEAFF
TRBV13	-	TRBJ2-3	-	TGTGCCAGCAACCTCGACCCCTGGGCGGCCAGCGGCCCGGATACGCAGTATTTT	CASNLDPWAASGPDTQYF
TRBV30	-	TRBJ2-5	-	TGTGCCTGGAGTGGATCCCCAGAGGGGACCCAGTACTTC	CAWSGSPEGTQYF
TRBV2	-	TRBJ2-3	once	TGTGCCATACTATTTCGAGACGCAGATACGCAGTATTTT	CAILFRDADTQYF
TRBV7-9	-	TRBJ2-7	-	TGTGCCAGCAGCTCACAGGGCGACGAGCAGTACTTC	CASSSQGDEQYF
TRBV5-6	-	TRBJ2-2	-	TGTGCCAGCACTTACTCTCCGGGGTTGAGGACCGGGGAGCTGTTTTTT	CASTYSPGLRTGELFF
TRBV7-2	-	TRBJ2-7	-	TGTGCCAGCAGCTTACGCGCGGTTGCGTCTACGAAGCAGTACTTC	CASSLRAVASTKQYF
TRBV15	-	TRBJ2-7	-	TGTGCCACCAGCAGAGACCACGGAGGGGCGGCAGAGCAGTACTTC	CATSRDHGGAAEQYF
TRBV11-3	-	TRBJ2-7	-	TGTGCCAGCAGCTTAGATCTAAGTTCCGAGCAGTACTTC	CASSLDLSSEQYF
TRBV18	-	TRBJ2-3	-	TGTGCCAGCTCACCAATCAGAAAAGGGTCTAGCACAGATACGCAGTATTTT	CASSPIRKGSSTDTQYF
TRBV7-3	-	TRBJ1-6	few	TGTGCCAGCAGCTTAGGGGTTGGGAATTCACCCCTCCACTTT	CASSLGVGNSPLHF
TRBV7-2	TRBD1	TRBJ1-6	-	TGTGCCAGCAGCTCGGGACAGGGGAGCTCACCCCTCCACTTT	CASSSGQGSSPLHF
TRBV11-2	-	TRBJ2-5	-	TGTGCCAGCAGCTTCGGAGGGCAAGAGACCCAGTACTTC	CASSFGGQETQYF
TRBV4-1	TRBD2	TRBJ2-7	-	TGCGCCAGCAGCCACCCGGGTAGCGGGAGATACGAGCAGTACTTC	CASSHPGSGRYEQYF
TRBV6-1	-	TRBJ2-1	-	TGTGCCAGCAGTGAAGCGCTTGCAGGGGCCCACAATGAGCAGTTCTTC	CASSEALAGAHNEQFF
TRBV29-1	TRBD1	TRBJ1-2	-	TGCAGCGCCGTAGGACAGGGACGCGGCTACACCTTC	CSAVGQGRGYTF
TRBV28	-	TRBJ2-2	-	TGTGCCAGCAGTTTTACCAGGGCGAACACCGGGGAGCTGTTTTTT	CASSFTRANTGELFF
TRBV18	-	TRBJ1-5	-	TGTGCCAGCTCACCCGACCCCAATCAGCCCCAGCATTTT	CASSPDPNQPQHF
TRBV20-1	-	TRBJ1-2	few	TGCAGTGCTACGAACTATGGCTACACCTTC	CSATNYGYTF
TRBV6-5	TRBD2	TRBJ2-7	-	TGTGCCAGCTGGGGGCTAGCGGGGGACGAGCAGTACTTC	CASWGLAGDEQYF
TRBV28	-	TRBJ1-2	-	TGTGCCAGCAGCCTTGGGGCAGCCGGGTATAGTGGCTACACCTTC	CASSLGAAGYSGYTF
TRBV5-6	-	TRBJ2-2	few	TGTGCCAGCAGCTTGGGAGACCGGCAGCGGAACGGGGAGCTGTTTTTT	CASSLGDRQRNGELFF
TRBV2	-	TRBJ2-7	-	TGTGCCAGCAGTGAAGCGCTTCCAGGGGCCGAGCAGTACTTC	CASSEALPGAEQYF
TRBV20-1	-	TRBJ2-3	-	TGCAGTGCTAGTCTTCCGATGCGGGGAACAGATACGCAGTATTTT	CSASLPMRGTDTQYF
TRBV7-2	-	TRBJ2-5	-	TGTGCCAGCAGCTTAGGACTAGTCGGAGAGACCCAGTACTTC	CASSLGLVGETQYF
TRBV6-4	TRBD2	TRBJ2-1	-	TGTGCCAGCAGTGACTGGAGCGGGAGTCTCGGTGAGCAGTTCTTC	CASSDWSGSLGEQFF
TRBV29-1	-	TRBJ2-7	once	TGCAGCGCCCGGGACCCCGGGTACGAGCAGTACTTC	CSARDPGYEQYF
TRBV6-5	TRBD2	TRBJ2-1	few	TGTGCCAGCAGTTACGGGATGTGGGAGGGAGGCAATGAGCAGTTCTTC	CASSYGMWEGGNEQFF
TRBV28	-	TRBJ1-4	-	TGTGCCAGCACCCCCGGGGGGAGGCAAAGGGAAAAACTGTTTTTT	CASTPGGRQREKLFF
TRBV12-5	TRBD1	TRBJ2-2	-	TGTGCTAGTTTCCTCGGACAGGGAGGAGCCGGGGAGCTGTTTTTT	CASFLGQGGAGELFF
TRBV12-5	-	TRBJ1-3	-	TGTGCTAGTGGTTTGGGAGGCTCTGGAAACACCATATATTTT	CASGLGGSGNTIYF
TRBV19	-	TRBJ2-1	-	TGTGCCAGTAGTATCCCACTTAGCTCCTACAATGAGCAGTTCTTC	CASSIPLSSYNEQFF
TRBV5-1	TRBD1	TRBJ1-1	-	TGCGCCAGCAGCGCTACAGGGGATAGCACTGAAGCTTTCTTT	CASSATGDSTEAFF
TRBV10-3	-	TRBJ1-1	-	TGTGCCATCAGTGAGGGGACGGCGAACACTGAAGCTTTCTTT	CAISEGTANTEAFF
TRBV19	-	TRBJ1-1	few	TGTGCCAGTAAATCACAGAGCTACTCGAACACTGAAGCTTTCTTT	CASKSQSYSNTEAFF
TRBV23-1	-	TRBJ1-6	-	TGCGCCAGCAGTCATCGGTGCAGGGATAATTCACCCCTCCACTTT	CASSHRCRDNSPLHF
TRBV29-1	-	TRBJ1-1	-	TGCAGCGTTGGGGAACCGAACACTGAAGCTTTCTTT	CSVGEPNTEAFF
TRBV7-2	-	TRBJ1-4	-	TGTGCCAGCAGCTTAGTAGGGGGTGGGGCTGAAAAACTGTTTTTT	CASSLVGGGAEKLFF
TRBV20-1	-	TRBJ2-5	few	TGCAGTATCGGACGTAGGGAGACCCAGTACTTC	CSIGRRETQYF
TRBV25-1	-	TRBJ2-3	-	TGTGCCAGCAGTGAATGGCCAGGGACTGAGACAGATACGCAGTATTTT	CASSEWPGTETDTQYF
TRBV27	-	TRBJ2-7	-	TGTGCCAGCAGTTTATTGCGGCAGGGGGGCTCCTACGAGCAGTACTTC	CASSLLRQGGSYEQYF
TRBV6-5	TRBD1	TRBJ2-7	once	TGTGCCAGCAGCGCTACGGGACAGTCCTACGAGCAGTACTTC	CASSATGQSYEQYF
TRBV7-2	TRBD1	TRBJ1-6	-	TGTGCCAGCAGCTCCGGACAGGGGGCGAATTCACCCCTCCACTTT	CASSSGQGANSPLHF
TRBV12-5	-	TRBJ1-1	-	TGTGCTAGTGGTTTGGAAGGGGGCACTGAAGCTTTCTTT	CASGLEGGTEAFF
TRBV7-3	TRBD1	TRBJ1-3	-	TGTGCCAGCAGCCCAGGAGGGGGCGCGGGTTACACCATATATTTT	CASSPGGGAGYTIYF
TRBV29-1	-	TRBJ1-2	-	TGCAGCGTTGGGGTCAGGGCCGGTGGTGGCTACACCTTC	CSVGVRAGGGYTF
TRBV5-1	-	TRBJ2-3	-	TGCGCCAGCAGCTTGGTGGTGGAGGGAGATACGCAGTATTTT	CASSLVVEGDTQYF
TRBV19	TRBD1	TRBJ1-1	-	TGTGCCAGTAGGGGGACAGGGGGCGCTTACACTGAAGCTTTCTTT	CASRGTGGAYTEAFF
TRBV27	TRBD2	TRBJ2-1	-	TGTGCCAGCAGTTTGGCGTCTAGCGGGAGGAGCAATGAGCAGTTCTTC	CASSLASSGRSNEQFF
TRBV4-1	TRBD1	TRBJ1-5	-	TGCGCCAGCAGCCAAGATTATCAGACAGGGAGCTTCCTTAGCAATCAGCCCCAGCATTTT	CASSQDYQTGSFLSNQPQHF
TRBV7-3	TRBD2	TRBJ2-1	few	TGTGCCAGCAGCTTAAACCCTCGGACTAGCGGGAGGGATGAGCAGTTCTTC	CASSLNPRTSGRDEQFF
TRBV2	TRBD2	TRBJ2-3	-	TGTGCCAGCAGTGAAGGGGACTACGCTCGTGGGACAGATACGCAGTATTTT	CASSEGDYARGTDTQYF
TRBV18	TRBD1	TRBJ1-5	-	TGTGCCAGCTCCCCGACAGGGCTAGGCCAGCCCCAGCATTTT	CASSPTGLGQPQHF